One sample yielded the 21 T cell receptor beta chains listed below, sequenced in a study of low-dose radiotherapy and immunotherapy resistance in tumors. First-strand cDNA relied on TRAV- and TRBV-specific primers spanning alpha and beta chains. TCR amplification used roughly 20 PCR cycles, a constant-region primer and a V-primer adapter. Each CDR3 protein gets one entry after TCRdb re-called the reads with MiXCR. This table has around 99,000 distinct CDR3 sequences, more than 8% appearing once. As for time point: before trial treatment. Sequencing was performed on PBMCs, taken before treatment. The receptors here all came from a male donor with prostate cancer.

This clonotype was recorded many times. This sequence joins TRBV4-3 and TRBJ2-7; 12 positions match TRBD1. J gave up 4 bases and V 2 bases, and 3 bases lay outside the gene matches. Looked up from germline, CDR1 is LGHNA and CDR2 is YSLEER. There are 15 residues in the CDR3. CDR3 in DNA: TGCGCCAGCAGCCAACCGGGACAGGGGGCTTACGAGCAGTACTTC. It translates to CASSQPGQGAYEQYF.

Only a few counts were recorded for this clonotype. CDR3 sequence (DNA): TGCGCCAGCAGCTTCTTTCAACAGAATGAGCAGTTCTTC. Protein: CASSFFQQNEQFF. The chain is built from TRBV5-1 and TRBJ2-1; D call uncertain. This CDR3 region has 13 residues. V shed 2 bases and J shed 7 bases, with 10 bases lying between them. Germline V gene data show CDR1 as SGHRS and CDR2 as YFSETQ.

This clonotype was detected ten times or more. The V call is TRBV21-1, the J call TRBJ2-7; the D call in the table, TRBD1, was not verified against the DNA. TRBV21-1 is flagged as a pseudogene. CDR3 length equals 15 residues. The CDR3, as DNA: TGTGCCAGCAAAAAAGGCAGGGTCCCGGCTAAGGAGCAGTACTTC. This gives the protein CASKKGRVPAKEQYF.

This clonotype showed up many times. This chain joins TRBV19 and TRBJ2-1; TRBD1 aligns across 11 bases. Unmatched junction bases numbered 12, after V lost 6 bases and J lost 8 bases. Germline V CDR1 and CDR2: LNHDA, SQIVND (reference sequence). The CDR3 has 16 amino acids. The CDR3 DNA reads TGTGCCAGTAGGAGGGATAGGACAGGGGGCCCCCATGAGCAGTTCTTC. This encodes CASRRDRTGGPHEQFF.

V gene TRBV29-1 combines with J gene TRBJ2-1; D remains unclear. Germline V gives CDR1 SQVTM, CDR2 ANQGSEA. The CDR3 has 12 amino acids. V lost 2 bases to trimming and J lost 8 bases, with 10 bases between them. CDR3 sequence: CSVEFQTDEQFF. The DNA of the CDR3 is TGCAGCGTTGAATTCCAAACCGATGAGCAGTTCTTC.

This clonotype was seen many times. The rearrangement links TRBV28 to TRBJ1-5, with no clear D. This CDR3 contains 16 residues. Germline CDR1 and CDR2: MDHEN and SYDVKM. Trimming removed 5 bases at V and 4 bases at J, with 18 bases between. The CDR3 loop is CASSAYNSFINQPQHF. The DNA of the CDR3 is TGTGCCAGCAGTGCATACAACTCCTTTATTAATCAGCCCCAGCATTTT.

This clonotype was counted at least ten times. This sequence joins TRBV19 and TRBJ2-7; D is unresolved. The CDR3 extends over 12 amino acids. Germline CDR1 is LNHDA and CDR2 is SQIVND (reference sequence). Trimming took off 4 bases at V and 7 bases at J, with 11 bases between the two ends. This CDR3 is CASSTNSAEQYF. In DNA form, the CDR3 reads TGTGCCAGTAGTACCAACTCCGCGGAGCAGTACTTC.

The genes are TRBV28 and TRBJ2-7; unclear D gene. The CDR3 runs 13 residues. Between the trimmed V and J ends, which lost 7 bases and 4 bases, there was a span of 14 bases. Germline V gene data show CDR1 as MDHEN and CDR2 as SYDVKM. The CDR3 DNA reads TGTGCCAGCACTTCCACGGCTACTTACGAGCAGTACTTC. This sequence encodes CASTSTATYEQYF.

The sample holds many counts of this clonotype. The rearrangement uses TRBV29-1 and TRBJ1-2; D is ambiguous. There are 13 residues in the CDR3. CDR1 and CDR2 (germline): SQVTM, ANQGSEA. V dropped 7 bases and J dropped 0 bases, with 12 bases sitting between them. The DNA of the CDR3 is TGCAGCGCGCGGGTATACCCTAACTATGGCTACACCTTC. Translation: CSARVYPNYGYTF.

In this sample, this clonotype turned up many times. The CDR3 nucleotides are TGTGCCTGGAGTGCGTTCGAAGGCGCTTTCTTT. It specifies CAWSAFEGAFF. This chain connects TRBV30 to TRBJ1-1, with D unclear. Germline V lookup: CDR1 GTSNPN, CDR2 SVGIG (reference sequence). The CDR3 loop spans 11 amino acids. Trimming shortened V by 1 base and J by 11 bases, and 11 bases separated the two germline ends. Supplemented by reference TRBV30 and TRBJ1-1, the full variable domain reads SQTIHQWPATLVQPVGSPLSLECTVEGTSNPNLYWYRQAAGRGLQLLFYSVGIGQISSEVPQNLSASRPQDRQFILSSKKLLLSDSGFYLCAWSAFEGAFFGQGTRLTVV.

This clonotype was picked up many times. The chain combines TRBV29-1 with TRBJ1-5; TRBD1 matches at 8 bases. Per the germline V gene, CDR1 is SQVTM and CDR2 is ANQGSEA. J gave up 9 bases and V 6 bases, and 13 bases lay outside the gene matches. The CDR3 contains 14 residues. The CDR3 loop reads CSVTGDSLNGPQHF. The CDR3 bases are TGCAGCGTGACAGGGGATTCGTTAAATGGGCCCCAGCATTTT.

This clonotype was recorded many times. The rearrangement uses TRBV25-1 and TRBJ1-2; TRBD1 agrees at 7 bases. V was clipped by 6 bases and J by 3 bases; unmatched bases: 4. In germline, CDR1 is MGHDK, CDR2 SYGVNS. The CDR3 is 13 residues long. In DNA form, the CDR3 reads TGTGCCAGCAGCCAGGGACAGTACTATGGCTACACCTTC. Encoded protein: CASSQGQYYGYTF.

This clonotype was counted at least ten times. This sequence joins TRBV9 and TRBJ2-1; TRBD1 is a possible D gene (8 bases). This CDR3 has 24 amino acids. The V end lost 3 bases, the J end lost 4 bases, and 41 bases lay between the germline ends. The germline V gene encodes CDR1 SGDLS and CDR2 YYNGEE. The CDR3 reads CASSAKQGADPRGLNPGLYNEQFF. CDR3 nucleotides: TGTGCCAGCAGCGCGAAGCAGGGGGCCGATCCTCGGGGACTAAACCCGGGATTATACAATGAGCAGTTCTTC. The full variable domain, rest sourced from reference TRBV9 and TRBJ2-1, is DSGVTQTPKHLITATGQRVTLRCSPRSGDLSVYWYQQSLDQGLQFLIQYYNGEERAKGNILERFSAQQFPDLHSELNLSSLELGDSALYFCASSAKQGADPRGLNPGLYNEQFFGPGTRLTVL.

In this sample, this clonotype turned up many times. The V and J genes are TRBV28 and TRBJ2-7, with 8 bases that match TRBD2. V lost 6 bases, J lost 5 bases, and 9 bases stayed unmatched. CDR1 MDHEN and CDR2 SYDVKM come from the germline V gene. The CDR3 covers 14 residues. In nucleotides, the CDR3 is TGTGCCAGCAGGGGAGCAGGGCGGGGGGACGAGCAGTACTTC. Protein sequence: CASRGAGRGDEQYF.

This clonotype was counted many times. This chain links TRBV2 with TRBJ1-4; the match to TRBD1 covers 8 bases. V was clipped by 0 bases and J by 8 bases; unmatched bases: 5. Germline lookup yields CDR1 SNHLY and CDR2 FYNNEI. The CDR3 runs to 15 residues. CDR3 bases: TGTGCCAGCAGTGAAGCGAGCAGGGGGCAAGAAAAACTGTTTTTT. Its translation is CASSEASRGQEKLFF.

This clonotype was detected many times. The gene calls are TRBV12-3 or TRBV12-4 and TRBJ2-7; D remains unclear. V was shortened by 0 bases and J by 5 bases, with 2 bases between the two germline ends. The CDR3 covers 11 residues. DNA for the CDR3: TGTGCCAGCAGTTTAGCCCACGAGCAGTACTTC. Translated: CASSLAHEQYF.

The sample holds many counts of this clonotype. V is TRBV19 and J is TRBJ1-2; no firm D call. Per germline, CDR1 LNHDA and CDR2 SQIVND (reference sequence). Trimming removed 3 bases from V and 8 bases from J, with 10 bases in between. The CDR3 covers 12 residues. CDR3 DNA: TGTGCCAGTAGTATTGGGCTTCAAGGCTACACCTTC. As protein: CASSIGLQGYTF.

This clonotype showed up many times. The rearrangement links TRBV6-2 or TRBV6-3 to TRBJ1-2, with 9 positions matching TRBD1. The CDR3 is 14 residues long. The germline V gene has CDR1 MNHEY and CDR2 SVGEGT. After removal of 6 bases from V and 5 bases from J, the junction contained 7 bases not matched to a gene. The CDR3 DNA sequence: TGTGCCAGCAGCCAAACCGGGACAGGGTATGGCTACACCTTC. The encoded protein is CASSQTGTGYGYTF.

In its sample, this clonotype was seen many times. The chain has TRBV28 and TRBJ2-5; D may match TRBD1 or TRBD2 (6 bases each). Germline-derived CDR1 and CDR2 are MDHEN and SYDVKM. Trimming removed 3 bases at V and 7 bases at J, with 18 bases between. This CDR3 is built from 15 residues. The CDR3 nucleotides are TGTGCCAGCAGTTTGAGGGGGACCGGGAGTGTGACCCAGTACTTC. Translated: CASSLRGTGSVTQYF.

This clonotype has a count of ten or more. This CDR3 is CASSEMTGSQPQHF. The CDR3 nucleotides are TGTGCCAGCAGTGAAATGACAGGATCTCAGCCCCAGCATTTT. The V gene is TRBV6-1, the J gene TRBJ1-5; D is possibly TRBD1 (6 bases). CDR1 and CDR2 (germline): MNHNS, SASEGT. Trimming pared 2 bases from V and 6 bases from J, leaving 11 bases between. CDR3 size: 14 residues.

In its sample, this clonotype was seen many times. The chain carries TRBV11-2 and TRBJ2-3; 8 bases fit TRBD2. Germline V gene lookup returns CDR1 SGHAT and CDR2 FQNNGV. This CDR3 region has 16 residues. Trimming removed 2 bases from V and 3 bases from J; junction bases left unmatched: 7. In nucleotides, the CDR3 is TGTGCCAGCAGCTTAACTGTTCGCGGGAGGACAGATACGCAGTATTTT. It yields the protein CASSLTVRGRTDTQYF.